Reported below is one T cell receptor (beta chain). These data belong to a study of blood T cell repertoires in COVID-19. Trimming took off 0 bases at V and 7 bases at J, with 9 bases between the two ends. Germline CDR1 reads MNHEY; CDR2 reads SVGEGT. CDR3 length: 14 residues. Profiling relied on immunoSEQ multiplex PCR, and the TCRdb table lists in-frame clones only, not all of them. The sample comprises some 42,000 clones, over 75% of which are singletons, and 12% rests with the top ten. Sequenced input: peripheral blood. The TCR originated in a human donor in a cohort sampled during active COVID-19. V usage is TRBV6-2 or TRBV6-3 and J usage is TRBJ2-2; D perhaps matches TRBD2 (6 bases). CDR3 nucleotide sequence: TGTGCCAGCAGTTACTCTCGGGGAGGCGGGGAGCTGTTTTTT. As protein: CASSYSRGGGELFF.